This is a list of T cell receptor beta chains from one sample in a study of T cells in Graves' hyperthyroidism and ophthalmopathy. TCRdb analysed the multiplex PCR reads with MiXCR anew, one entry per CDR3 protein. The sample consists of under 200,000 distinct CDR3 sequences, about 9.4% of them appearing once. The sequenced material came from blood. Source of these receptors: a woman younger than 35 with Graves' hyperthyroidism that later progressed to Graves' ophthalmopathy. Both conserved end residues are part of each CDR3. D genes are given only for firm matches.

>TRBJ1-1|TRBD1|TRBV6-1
CASSVQGSNTEAFF
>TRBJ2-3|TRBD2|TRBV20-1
CSARGERGATDTQYF
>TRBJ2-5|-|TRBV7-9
CASSRGQHQETQYF
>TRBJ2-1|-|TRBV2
CASSFTFMGEQFF
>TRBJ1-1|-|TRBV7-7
CASLRRGNTEAFF
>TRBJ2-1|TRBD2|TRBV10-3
CAISLGTSGSGDEQFF
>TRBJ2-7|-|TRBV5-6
CASSPGTRFYEQYF
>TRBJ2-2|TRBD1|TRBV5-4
CASSPTGQGTGELFF
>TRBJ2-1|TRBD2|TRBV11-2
CASSSRGGSYNEQFF
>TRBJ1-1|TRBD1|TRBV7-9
CASSLTGVDTEAFF
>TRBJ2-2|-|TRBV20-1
CSTSPLESGGELFF
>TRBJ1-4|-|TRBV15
CATSGGSGEKLFF
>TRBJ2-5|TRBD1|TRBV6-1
CASSMGTGETQYF
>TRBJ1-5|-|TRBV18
CASSPSLNQPQHF
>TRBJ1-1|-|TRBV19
CASTGRQGTTEAFF
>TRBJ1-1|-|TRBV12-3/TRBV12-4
CASSFPTGKEAFF
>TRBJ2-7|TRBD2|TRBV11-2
CASSQSSGTSHEQYF
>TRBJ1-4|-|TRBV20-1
CSASAAPGSGEKLFF
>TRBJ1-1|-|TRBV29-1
CSVELGQNIEAFF
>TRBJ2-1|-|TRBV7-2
CASSLGRVGSGEQFF
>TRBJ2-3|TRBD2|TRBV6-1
CASSITSGRSTDTQYF
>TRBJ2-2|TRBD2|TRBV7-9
CASSSLAIGELFF
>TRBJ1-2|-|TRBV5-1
CASSPGVLANYGYTF